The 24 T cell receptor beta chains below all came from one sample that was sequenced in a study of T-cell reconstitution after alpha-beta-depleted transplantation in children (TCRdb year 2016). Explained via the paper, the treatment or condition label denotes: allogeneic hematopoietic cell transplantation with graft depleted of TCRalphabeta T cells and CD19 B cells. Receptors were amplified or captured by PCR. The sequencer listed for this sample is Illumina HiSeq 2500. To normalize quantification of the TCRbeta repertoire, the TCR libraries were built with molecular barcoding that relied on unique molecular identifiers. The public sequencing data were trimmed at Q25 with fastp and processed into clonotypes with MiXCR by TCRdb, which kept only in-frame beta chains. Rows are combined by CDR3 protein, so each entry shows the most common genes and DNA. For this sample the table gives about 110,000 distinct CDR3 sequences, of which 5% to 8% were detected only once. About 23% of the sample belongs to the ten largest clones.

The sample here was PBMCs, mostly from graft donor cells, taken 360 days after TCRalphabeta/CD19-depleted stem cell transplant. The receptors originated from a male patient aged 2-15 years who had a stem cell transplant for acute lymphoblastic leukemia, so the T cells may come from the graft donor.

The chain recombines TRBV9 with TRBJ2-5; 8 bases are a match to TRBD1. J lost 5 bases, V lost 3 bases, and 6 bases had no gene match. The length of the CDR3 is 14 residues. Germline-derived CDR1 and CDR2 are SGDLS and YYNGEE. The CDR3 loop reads CASSAEGDRETQYF. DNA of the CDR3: TGTGCCAGCAGCGCCGAGGGGGACAGGGAGACCCAGTACTTC.

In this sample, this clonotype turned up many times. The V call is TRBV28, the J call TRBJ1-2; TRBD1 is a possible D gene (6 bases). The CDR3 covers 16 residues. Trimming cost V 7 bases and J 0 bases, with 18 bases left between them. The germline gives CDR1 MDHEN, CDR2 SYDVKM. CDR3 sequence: CASTLTGSVTNYGYTF. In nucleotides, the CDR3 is TGTGCCAGCACCTTGACAGGCTCCGTGACTAACTATGGCTACACCTTC.

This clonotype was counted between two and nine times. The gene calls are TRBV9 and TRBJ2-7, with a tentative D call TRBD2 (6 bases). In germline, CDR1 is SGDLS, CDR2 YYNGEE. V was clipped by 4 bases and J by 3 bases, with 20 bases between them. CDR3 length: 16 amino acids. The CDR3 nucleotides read TGTGCCAGCAGCCTAGGAGGAGGGAGAGGGTACTACGAGCAGTACTTC. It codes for CASSLGGGRGYYEQYF.

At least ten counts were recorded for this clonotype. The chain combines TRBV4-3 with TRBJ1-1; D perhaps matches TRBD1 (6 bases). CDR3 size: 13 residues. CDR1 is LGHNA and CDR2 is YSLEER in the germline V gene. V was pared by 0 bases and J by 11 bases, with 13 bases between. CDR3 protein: CASSQETGGGAFF. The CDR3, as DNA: TGCGCCAGCAGCCAAGAGACAGGTGGAGGGGCTTTCTTT.

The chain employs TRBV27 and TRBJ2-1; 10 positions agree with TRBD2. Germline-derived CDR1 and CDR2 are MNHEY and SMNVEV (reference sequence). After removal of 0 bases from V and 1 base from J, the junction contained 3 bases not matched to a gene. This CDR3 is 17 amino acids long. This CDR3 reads CASSLSRAGGSYNEQFF. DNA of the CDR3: TGTGCCAGCAGTTTATCGCGAGCGGGGGGGTCCTACAATGAGCAGTTCTTC.

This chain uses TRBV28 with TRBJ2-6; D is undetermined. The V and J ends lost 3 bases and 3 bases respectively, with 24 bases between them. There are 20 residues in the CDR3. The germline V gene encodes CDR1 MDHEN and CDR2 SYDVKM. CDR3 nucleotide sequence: TGTGCCAGCAGTTTTGGACCTCCCACTCCTCCCCTTCTTGGGGCCAACGTCCTGACTTTC. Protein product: CASSFGPPTPPLLGANVLTF.

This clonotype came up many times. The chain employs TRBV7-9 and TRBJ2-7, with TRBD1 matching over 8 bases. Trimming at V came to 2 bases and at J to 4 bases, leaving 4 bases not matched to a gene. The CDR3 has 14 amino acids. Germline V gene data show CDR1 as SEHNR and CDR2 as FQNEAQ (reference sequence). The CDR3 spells CASSLRTGPYEQYF. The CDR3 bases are TGTGCCAGCAGCTTACGGACAGGGCCATACGAGCAGTACTTC.

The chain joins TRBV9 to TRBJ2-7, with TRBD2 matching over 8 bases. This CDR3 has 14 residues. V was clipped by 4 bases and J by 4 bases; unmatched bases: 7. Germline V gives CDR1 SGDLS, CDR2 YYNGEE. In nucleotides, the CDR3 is TGTGCCAGCAGCATTAGCGGGGTCCCTTACGAGCAGTACTTC. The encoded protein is CASSISGVPYEQYF.

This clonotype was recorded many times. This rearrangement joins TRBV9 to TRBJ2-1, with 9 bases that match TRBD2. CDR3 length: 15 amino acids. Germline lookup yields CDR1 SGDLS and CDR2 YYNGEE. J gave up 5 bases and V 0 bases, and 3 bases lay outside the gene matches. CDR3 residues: CASSVAIAGDNEQFF. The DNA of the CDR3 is TGTGCCAGCAGCGTAGCGATAGCGGGAGACAATGAGCAGTTCTTC.

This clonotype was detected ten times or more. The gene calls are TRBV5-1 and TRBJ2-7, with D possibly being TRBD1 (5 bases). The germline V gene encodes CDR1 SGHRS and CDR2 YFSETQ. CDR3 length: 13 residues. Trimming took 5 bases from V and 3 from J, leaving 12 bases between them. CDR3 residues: CASRGAPYYEQYF. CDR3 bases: TGCGCCAGCAGAGGGGCTCCATACTACGAGCAGTACTTC.

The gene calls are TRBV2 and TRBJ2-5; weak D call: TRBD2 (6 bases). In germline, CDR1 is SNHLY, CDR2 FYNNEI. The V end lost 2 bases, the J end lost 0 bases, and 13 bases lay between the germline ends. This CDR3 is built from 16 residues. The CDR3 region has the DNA TGTGCCAGCAGTGAATTGGCGGGGCTGTACCAAGAGACCCAGTACTTC. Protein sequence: CASSELAGLYQETQYF.

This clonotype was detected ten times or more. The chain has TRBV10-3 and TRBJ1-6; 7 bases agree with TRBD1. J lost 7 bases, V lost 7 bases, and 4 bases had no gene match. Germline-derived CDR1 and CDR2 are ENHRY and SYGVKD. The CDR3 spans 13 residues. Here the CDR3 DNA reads TGTGCCATCACGACAGGGAAGAATTCACCCCTCCACTTT. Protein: CAITTGKNSPLHF.

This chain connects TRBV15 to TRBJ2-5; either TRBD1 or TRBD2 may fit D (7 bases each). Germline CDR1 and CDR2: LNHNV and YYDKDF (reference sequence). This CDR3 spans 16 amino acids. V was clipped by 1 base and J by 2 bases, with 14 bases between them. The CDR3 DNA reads TGTGCCACCAGCAGAGTGGGGGGGACAGTTCAAGAGACCCAGTACTTC. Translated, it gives CATSRVGGTVQETQYF.

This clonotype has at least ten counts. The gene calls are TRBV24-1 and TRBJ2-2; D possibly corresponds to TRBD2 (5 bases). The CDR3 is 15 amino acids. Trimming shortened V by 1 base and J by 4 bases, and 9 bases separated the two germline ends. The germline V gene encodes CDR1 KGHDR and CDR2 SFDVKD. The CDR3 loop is CATSDFRAGTGELFF. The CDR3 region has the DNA TGTGCCACCAGTGATTTCCGGGCGGGCACCGGGGAGCTGTTTTTT.

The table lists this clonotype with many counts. The CDR3 DNA reads as TGCGCCAGCAGCCAAGTGGGACGTAAAGAGACCCAGTACTTC. This translates into CASSQVGRKETQYF. The chain couples TRBV4-3 to TRBJ2-5; D could derive from TRBD1 or TRBD2 (5 bases each). The germline gives CDR1 LGHNA, CDR2 YSLEER. This CDR3 contains 14 residues. Trimming pared 1 base from V and 3 bases from J, leaving 9 bases between.

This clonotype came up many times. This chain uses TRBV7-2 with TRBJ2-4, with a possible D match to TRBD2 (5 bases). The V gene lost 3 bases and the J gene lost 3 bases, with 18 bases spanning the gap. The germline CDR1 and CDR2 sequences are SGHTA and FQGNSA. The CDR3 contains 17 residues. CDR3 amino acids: CASSFSRESRDKNIQYF. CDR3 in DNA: TGTGCCAGCAGCTTCTCCCGGGAATCGAGGGACAAAAACATTCAGTACTTC.

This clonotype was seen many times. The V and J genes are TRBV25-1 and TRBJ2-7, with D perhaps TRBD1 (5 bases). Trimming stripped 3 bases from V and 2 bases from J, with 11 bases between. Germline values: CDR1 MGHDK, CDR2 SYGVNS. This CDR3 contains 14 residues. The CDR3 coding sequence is TGTGCCAGCAGTGATGGTCTCAGGGCCTACGAGCAGTACTTC. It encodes CASSDGLRAYEQYF.

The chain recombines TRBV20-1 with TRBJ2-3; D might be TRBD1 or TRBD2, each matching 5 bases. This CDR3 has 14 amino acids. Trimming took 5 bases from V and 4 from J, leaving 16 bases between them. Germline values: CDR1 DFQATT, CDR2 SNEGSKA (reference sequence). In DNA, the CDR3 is TGCAGTGCTGTACGGGACCTAGGGCCAGATACGCAGTATTTT. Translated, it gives CSAVRDLGPDTQYF.

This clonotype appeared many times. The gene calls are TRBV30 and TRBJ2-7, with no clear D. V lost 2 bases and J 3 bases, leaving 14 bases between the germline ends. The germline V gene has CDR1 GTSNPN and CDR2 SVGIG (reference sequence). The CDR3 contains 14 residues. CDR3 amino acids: CAWSWGSDGYEQYF. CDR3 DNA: TGTGCCTGGAGTTGGGGTTCGGACGGCTACGAGCAGTACTTC.

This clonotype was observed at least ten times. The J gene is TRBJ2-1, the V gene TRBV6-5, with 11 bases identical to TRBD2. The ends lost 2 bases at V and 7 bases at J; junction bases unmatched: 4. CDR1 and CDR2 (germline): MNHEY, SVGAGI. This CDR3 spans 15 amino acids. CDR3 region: CASSYLAGGRNEQFF. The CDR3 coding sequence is TGTGCCAGCAGTTACCTAGCGGGAGGTAGGAATGAGCAGTTCTTC.

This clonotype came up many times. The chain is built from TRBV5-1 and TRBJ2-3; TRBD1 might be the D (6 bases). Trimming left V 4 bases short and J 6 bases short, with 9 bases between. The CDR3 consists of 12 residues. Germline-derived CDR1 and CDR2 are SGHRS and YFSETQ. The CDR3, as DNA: TGCGCCAGCAGCCTACAGGGTGATACGCAGTATTTT. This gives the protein CASSLQGDTQYF. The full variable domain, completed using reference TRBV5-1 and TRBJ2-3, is KAGVTQTPRYLIKTRGQQVTLSCSPISGHRSVSWYQQTPGQGLQFLFEYFSETQRNKGNFPGRFSGRQFSNSRSEMNVSTLELGDSALYLCASSLQGDTQYFGPGTRLTVL.

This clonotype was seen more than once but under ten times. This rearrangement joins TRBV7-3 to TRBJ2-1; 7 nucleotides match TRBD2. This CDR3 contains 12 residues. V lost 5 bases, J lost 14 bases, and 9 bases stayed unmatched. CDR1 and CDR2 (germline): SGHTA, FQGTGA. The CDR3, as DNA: TGTGCCAGCAGCCCTACCGGGGGGAGGAAGTTCTTC. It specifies CASSPTGGRKFF.

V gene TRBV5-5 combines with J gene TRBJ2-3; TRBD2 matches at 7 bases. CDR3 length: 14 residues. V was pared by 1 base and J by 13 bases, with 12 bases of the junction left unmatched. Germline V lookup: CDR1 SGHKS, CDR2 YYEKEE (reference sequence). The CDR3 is CASSLLPGGGEKYF. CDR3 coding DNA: TGTGCCAGCAGCTTGTTGCCCGGCGGGGGTGAGAAGTATTTT.

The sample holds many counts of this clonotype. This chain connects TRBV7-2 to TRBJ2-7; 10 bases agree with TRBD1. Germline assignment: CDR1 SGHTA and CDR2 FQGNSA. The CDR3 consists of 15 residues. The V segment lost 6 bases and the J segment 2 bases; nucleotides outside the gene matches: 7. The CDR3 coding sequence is TGTGCCAGCAGTCCGACAGGGGGCTTTACCTACGAGCAGTACTTC. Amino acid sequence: CASSPTGGFTYEQYF.